Following are 29 T cell receptor beta chains from one sample sequenced in a study of cytomegalovirus exposure and HLA in healthy donors. Researchers ran the PCR with 60 Vbeta and 13 Jbeta primers. Sequenced by immunoSEQ multiplex PCR; TCRdb stores in-frame clones only, minus some. The sample lists under 150,000 clones, about four fifths occurring once. Input material: PBMCs. The receptors come from a man between 40 and 49 years old in good health and CMV-seropositive.

V gene TRBV11-2 combines with J gene TRBJ1-2; D not resolved. V was clipped by 4 bases and J by 8 bases, with 17 bases between them. CDR1 and CDR2 from the germline V gene are SGHAT and FQNNGV. CDR3 length equals 14 residues. DNA of the CDR3: TGTGCCAGCAGCTCATATAGGCAGGTCGTCGGCTACACCTTC. Amino acid sequence: CASSSYRQVVGYTF.

The chain is built from TRBV30 and TRBJ1-5; TRBD1 aligns across 8 bases. This CDR3 spans 15 amino acids. Germline trimming cut 2 bases from V and 1 base from J; bases unmatched to any gene: 4. Looked up from germline, CDR1 is GTSNPN and CDR2 is SVGIG (reference sequence). CDR3 bases: TGTGCCTGGAGTCCTGGACAGGGCAGCAATCAGCCCCAGCATTTT. Its translation: CAWSPGQGSNQPQHF. Full variable domain (outside the CDR3, taken from reference TRBV30 and TRBJ1-5): SQTIHQWPATLVQPVGSPLSLECTVEGTSNPNLYWYRQAAGRGLQLLFYSVGIGQISSEVPQNLSASRPQDRQFILSSKKLLLSDSGFYLCAWSPGQGSNQPQHFGDGTRLSIL.

V and J are TRBV21-1 and TRBJ1-5; TRBD1 reflects the table's D call only, with no check against the DNA. TRBV21-1 represents a pseudogene. The CDR3 has 14 amino acids. In DNA form, the CDR3 reads TGTGCCAGCACCCGGACAGATAGCAATCAGCCCCAGCATTTT. Its protein is CASTRTDSNQPQHF.

V usage is TRBV19 and J usage is TRBJ1-2; TRBD1 agrees at 10 bases. CDR1 and CDR2 (germline): LNHDA, SQIVND (reference sequence). The CDR3 is 13 amino acids. The V segment lost 6 bases and the J segment 8 bases; nucleotides outside the gene matches: 6. The CDR3, as DNA: TGTGCCAGTAGCCCCGACAGGGGGCACGGCTACACCTTC. Translated: CASSPDRGHGYTF.

The table lists this clone with many counts. The V call is TRBV6-5, the J call TRBJ1-3; unclear D gene. This CDR3 spans 12 amino acids. V gave up 7 bases and J gave up 4 bases, with 8 bases separating them. Germline V CDR1 and CDR2: MNHEY, SVGAGI. The CDR3 coding sequence is TGTGCCAGCATGGGCCGCGGAAACACCATATATTTT. Encoded protein: CASMGRGNTIYF.

This chain joins TRBV2 and TRBJ1-5; D not resolved. CDR1 is SNHLY and CDR2 is FYNNEI in the germline V gene. The CDR3 covers 11 residues. The germline V and J ends were trimmed by 8 bases and 3 bases, with 5 bases remaining between them. For the CDR3, the DNA is TGTGCCAGCCGGTACAATCAGCCCCAGCATTTT. It codes for CASRYNQPQHF.

The chain has TRBV6-4 and TRBJ1-2, with TRBD1 matching 9 bases. Germline V CDR1 and CDR2: MRHNA, SNTAGT. The CDR3 extends over 15 amino acids. The V gene end was trimmed by 6 bases and the J gene end by 4 bases; junction bases not matched to a gene: 9. CDR3 loop: CASRQGTGSSYGYTF. The CDR3 bases are TGTGCCAGCAGACAAGGGACAGGGTCTTCCTATGGCTACACCTTC.

This sequence joins TRBV27 and TRBJ2-7; 8 nucleotides align to TRBD2. V lost 1 base and J lost 6; bases outside the gene matches: 8. This CDR3 region has 15 residues. Germline CDR1 and CDR2: MNHEY and SMNVEV (reference sequence). The CDR3 loop reads CASSLFYGREGEQYF. The CDR3 DNA reads as TGTGCCAGCAGTTTATTCTACGGGAGGGAGGGCGAGCAGTACTTC.

V is TRBV7-3 and J is TRBJ1-1, with D tentatively TRBD1 (5 bases). The CDR3 runs to 15 residues. Per germline, CDR1 SGHTA and CDR2 FQGTGA. V lost 1 base, J lost 4 bases, and 13 bases lay in between. As DNA, the CDR3 is TGTGCCAGCAGCTTAAGGGGCCCCCCGGGCACTGAAGCTTTCTTT. The encoded protein is CASSLRGPPGTEAFF.

The J gene is TRBJ1-5, the V gene TRBV5-1, with 10 bases aligning to TRBD1. Germline V gene data show CDR1 as SGHRS and CDR2 as YFSETQ. V lost 0 bases, J lost 10 bases, and 7 bases stayed unmatched. The length of the CDR3 is 15 residues. The CDR3 nucleotides read TGCGCCAGCAGCTTGGGACAGGGGGCGAGTCAACCCCAGCATTTT. It encodes CASSLGQGASQPQHF.

This sequence joins TRBV2 and TRBJ1-1; TRBD1 matches 7 bases. The ends lost 6 bases at V and 10 bases at J; junction bases unmatched: 8. CDR3 length: 12 residues. The V gene's germline CDR1 is SNHLY and CDR2 FYNNEI. The CDR3 DNA reads TGTGCCAGCAGAGGGGACAGTGATTCAGCTTTCTTT. Translated, it gives CASRGDSDSAFF.

The V gene is TRBV14, the J gene TRBJ2-7; 9 bases align to TRBD2. The CDR3 totals 13 residues. From germline, CDR1 is SGHDN and CDR2 FVKESK. Trimming cost V 4 bases and J 6 bases; bases outside gene matches: 4. The CDR3: CASSPAGGGEQYF. CDR3 coding DNA: TGTGCCAGCAGCCCAGCGGGGGGCGGCGAGCAGTACTTC.

V and J are TRBV2 and TRBJ2-7; D gene uncertain. With 2 bases removed from V and 6 bases from J, the gap between germline ends came to 11 bases. From germline, CDR1 is SNHLY and CDR2 FYNNEI. The CDR3 is made up of 13 amino acids. CDR3 nucleotides: TGTGCCAGCAGTGAACAGGTGGTAGGCGAGCAGTACTTC. Amino acids: CASSEQVVGEQYF.

The V call is TRBV19, the J call TRBJ2-3; perhaps TRBD2 as D (6 bases). Trimming took off 1 base at V and 6 bases at J, with 14 bases between the two ends. The CDR3 contains 15 residues. CDR1 LNHDA and CDR2 SQIVND come from the germline V gene (reference sequence). In DNA, the CDR3 is TGTGCCAGTAGTATAGGTAGCGGATTGAGGGATACGCAGTATTTT. It yields the protein CASSIGSGLRDTQYF.

The CDR3 is CSALQGNEQFF. The CDR3 DNA follows: TGCAGTGCCTTACAGGGAAATGAGCAGTTCTTC. V usage is TRBV20-1 and J usage is TRBJ2-1; D is perhaps TRBD1 (6 bases). Germline V lookup: CDR1 DFQATT, CDR2 SNEGSKA (reference sequence). The CDR3 has 11 residues. V was clipped by 6 bases and J by 7 bases, with 10 bases between them.

This rearrangement joins TRBV6-1 to TRBJ1-5; no firm D call. Germline V lookup: CDR1 MNHNS, CDR2 SASEGT. Trimming took 2 bases from V and 2 from J, leaving 16 bases between them. CDR3 length: 17 amino acids. This CDR3 is CASSEFLPGSGNQPQHF. As DNA, the CDR3 is TGTGCCAGCAGTGAATTCTTACCGGGGTCGGGCAATCAGCCCCAGCATTTT.

The chain is built from TRBV25-1 and TRBJ1-2; D unresolved. In germline, CDR1 is MGHDK, CDR2 SYGVNS. This CDR3 has 17 amino acids. Trimming stripped 1 base from V and 1 base from J, with 16 bases between. This chain's CDR3 is CASSESSLPTNNYGYTF. The CDR3 DNA reads as TGTGCCAGCAGTGAATCGAGCCTGCCCACCAATAACTATGGCTACACCTTC.

The rearrangement joins TRBV5-1 to TRBJ2-2; TRBD1 agrees at 8 bases. CDR1 is SGHRS and CDR2 is YFSETQ in the germline V gene. The V and J ends lost 4 bases and 0 bases, in that order; junction bases with no gene match: 5. This CDR3 region has 16 residues. DNA of the CDR3: TGCGCCAGCAGCACGGGACAGGTCGCGAACACCGGGGAGCTGTTTTTT. Translation gives CASSTGQVANTGELFF. The entire variable domain, with the rest obtained from reference TRBV5-1 and TRBJ2-2, is as follows: KAGVTQTPRYLIKTRGQQVTLSCSPISGHRSVSWYQQTPGQGLQFLFEYFSETQRNKGNFPGRFSGRQFSNSRSEMNVSTLELGDSALYLCASSTGQVANTGELFFGEGSRLTVL.

The V call is TRBV15, the J call TRBJ1-1, with D possibly TRBD1 on 6 matching bases. The CDR3 spans 15 residues. V was clipped by 0 bases and J by 3 bases, with 11 bases between them. Germline assignment: CDR1 LNHNV and CDR2 YYDKDF (reference sequence). The CDR3 here is CATSRDGGRDTEAFF. The DNA for the CDR3 is TGTGCCACCAGCAGAGATGGGGGCAGGGACACTGAAGCTTTCTTT.

The V call is TRBV4-1, the J call TRBJ2-7; 7 bases agree with TRBD1. After removal of 3 bases from V and 5 bases from J, the junction contained 13 bases not matched to a gene. Germline V gene data show CDR1 as MGHRA and CDR2 as YSYEKL. The CDR3 loop spans 16 amino acids. In nucleotides, the CDR3 is TGCGCCAGCAGCCAGATCAGGGACAGCTTGATCCACGAGCAGTACTTC. Residues: CASSQIRDSLIHEQYF.

The chain carries TRBV7-8 and TRBJ1-2, with D unresolved. Germline V gives CDR1 SGHVS, CDR2 FQNEAQ. There are 13 residues in the CDR3. Trimming pared 3 bases from V and 4 bases from J, leaving 9 bases between. CDR3 amino acids: CASSLYRLYGYTF. CDR3 nucleotide sequence: TGTGCCAGCAGCTTGTACCGACTCTATGGCTACACCTTC.

Of note for this clone: Other nucleotide sequences from this sample produce the same CDR3. V gene TRBV4-1 combines with J gene TRBJ1-5; 7 bases align to TRBD1. Germline V gives CDR1 MGHRA, CDR2 YSYEKL. Trimming took 2 bases from V and 4 from J; bases not matched to a gene: 5. This CDR3 spans 15 amino acids. CDR3 protein: CASSQNRGWNQPQHF. As DNA, the CDR3 is TGCGCCAGCAGCCAAAACAGGGGCTGGAATCAGCCCCAGCATTTT.

This clone was detected once. Other nucleotide sequences from this sample produce the same CDR3. The chain combines TRBV7-3 with TRBJ1-1; D may be TRBD1 (5 bases). The CDR3 covers 13 residues. The germline gives CDR1 SGHTA, CDR2 FQGTGA. The V end was cut by 5 bases, the J end by 1 base, with 8 bases between. As DNA, the CDR3 is TGTGCCAGCAGCCGCGGACAGAACACTGAAGCTTTCTTT. Its protein is CASSRGQNTEAFF.

This clone was counted between two and nine times. V gene TRBV7-9 combines with J gene TRBJ2-1; the match to TRBD1 covers 10 bases. Germline loops: CDR1 SEHNR, CDR2 FQNEAQ (reference sequence). This CDR3 has 15 residues. Germline trimming cut 3 bases from V and 6 bases from J; bases unmatched to any gene: 5. DNA for the CDR3: TGTGCCAGCAGCTTGTGGACAGGGGGACCCAATGAGCAGTTCTTC. It yields the protein CASSLWTGGPNEQFF.

The chain employs TRBV14 and TRBJ2-1, with a possible D match to TRBD2 (5 bases). The ends were cut back, 2 bases at V and 3 bases at J, with 14 bases in the middle. There are 16 residues in the CDR3. Germline V gene sequence: CDR1 SGHDN, CDR2 FVKESK. The CDR3 region has the DNA TGTGCCAGCAGCCAAATTTTGACAAGCGGCTACAATGAGCAGTTCTTC. Residues: CASSQILTSGYNEQFF.

The rearrangement links TRBV2 to TRBJ2-3, with a tentative D call TRBD2 (6 bases). Trimming removed 4 bases from V and 2 bases from J, with 13 bases in between. This CDR3 is built from 15 residues. The germline V gene encodes CDR1 SNHLY and CDR2 FYNNEI. The CDR3 loop is CASSGRGSYTDTQYF. The CDR3 bases are TGTGCCAGCAGTGGTCGGGGGAGTTACACAGATACGCAGTATTTT.

The chain carries TRBV2 and TRBJ2-5, with D possibly TRBD1 on 5 matching bases. This CDR3 spans 14 amino acids. Trimming removed 7 bases at V and 2 bases at J, with 14 bases between. CDR1 is SNHLY and CDR2 is FYNNEI in the germline V gene. The DNA for the CDR3 is TGTGCCAGCAACGTTGGCACAGGTCAAGAGACCCAGTACTTC. It is translated as CASNVGTGQETQYF.

V and J are TRBV25-1 and TRBJ2-5, with a weak D call TRBD2 (7 bases). Deletions cut 4 bases from V and 4 bases from J, with 13 bases between. In germline, CDR1 is MGHDK, CDR2 SYGVNS. The CDR3 is 14 amino acids. CDR3 DNA sequence: TGTGCCAGCAGTGTCCAGGGGAGGGGAGAGACCCAGTACTTC. Translation gives CASSVQGRGETQYF.

This chain joins TRBV7-8 and TRBJ1-2; possibly TRBD1 for D (5 bases). The CDR3 totals 14 residues. The germline V gene encodes CDR1 SGHVS and CDR2 FQNEAQ. The ends were cut back, 3 bases at V and 8 bases at J, with 16 bases in the middle. The CDR3 sequence is CASSFLTSGNGYTF. CDR3 DNA sequence: TGTGCCAGCAGCTTTCTTACCTCAGGGAACGGCTACACCTTC.